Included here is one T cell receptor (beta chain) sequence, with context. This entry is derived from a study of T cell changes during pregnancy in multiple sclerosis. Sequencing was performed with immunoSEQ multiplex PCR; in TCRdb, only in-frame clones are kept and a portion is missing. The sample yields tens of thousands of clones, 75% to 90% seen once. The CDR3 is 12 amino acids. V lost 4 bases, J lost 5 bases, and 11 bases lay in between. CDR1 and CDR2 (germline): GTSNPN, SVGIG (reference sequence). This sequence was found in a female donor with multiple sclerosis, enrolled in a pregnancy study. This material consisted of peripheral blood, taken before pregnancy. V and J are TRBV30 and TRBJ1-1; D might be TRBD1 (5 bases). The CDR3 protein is CAWMGGNTEAFF. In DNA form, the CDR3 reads TGTGCCTGGATGGGGGGGAATACTGAAGCTTTCTTT.